Listed below are T cell receptor beta chains from one sample, sequenced in a study of blood T cells in healthy people across ages. TCRdb fed the 5' RACE reads into MiXCR, producing one record per CDR3 protein. The sample lists just over 800,000 distinct CDR3 sequences, about 59% occurring once. Sequencing used blood. The receptors come from a man aged 30 to 39 in good health. Each CDR3 is given with its conserved first and last residue. Fields, in order: J gene, clone size, D gene, V gene, CDR3 protein, CDR3 DNA. D genes are given only for firm matches. The listing skips clone size in some rows; elsewhere it reads once, few, many or a size class.

TRBJ2-3 NA TRBD2 TRBV4-3 CASNQGPGRGVTDTQYF TGCGCCAGCAACCAAGGCCCGGGGCGGGGGGTCACAGATACGCAGTATTTT
TRBJ1-5 NA NA TRBV10-3 CAIRGQGDNQPQHF TGTGCCATCAGGGGGCAGGGCGACAATCAGCCCCAGCATTTT
TRBJ2-3 NA TRBD1 TRBV28 CASRKTGEFIDTQYF TGTGCCAGCCGAAAGACAGGGGAATTCATAGATACGCAGTATTTT
TRBJ2-1 NA NA TRBV28 CASRISGSYNEQFF TGTGCCAGCAGGATTAGCGGTTCCTACAATGAGCAGTTCTTC
TRBJ2-2 few TRBD1 TRBV6-2/TRBV6-3 CASSYRTGGTGELFF TGTGCCAGCAGTTACCGGACAGGGGGCACCGGGGAGCTGTTTTTT
TRBJ2-3 NA NA TRBV7-2 CASSLQTGTDTQYF TGTGCCAGCAGCTTACAGACAGGAACAGATACGCAGTATTTT
TRBJ1-1 NA TRBD1 TRBV12-3/TRBV12-4 CASSFSPGGYTEAFF TGTGCCAGCAGTTTTAGCCCAGGGGGGTACACTGAAGCTTTCTTT
TRBJ2-7 NA NA TRBV25-1 CASTSQGSSYEQYF TGTGCCAGCACCTCCCAGGGGTCCTCCTACGAGCAGTACTTC
TRBJ2-6 NA NA TRBV15 CATSRDSGAGANVLTF TGTGCCACCAGCAGAGATTCAGGGGCTGGGGCCAACGTCCTGACTTTC
TRBJ2-7 NA TRBD1 TRBV6-5 CASSYIRGQASSYEQYF TGTGCCAGCAGTTACATCAGGGGACAGGCTAGCTCCTACGAGCAGTACTTC
TRBJ2-5 few TRBD2 TRBV15 CATQRGFFETQYF TGTGCCACCCAGCGGGGCTTCTTTGAGACCCAGTACTTC
TRBJ1-1 NA NA TRBV10-2 CASSVPPGPHTEAFF TGCGCCAGCAGTGTTCCCCCAGGGCCCCACACTGAAGCTTTCTTT
TRBJ2-3 NA TRBD1 TRBV2 CASPRTGIKDTQYF TGTGCCAGCCCCAGGACAGGGATTAAAGATACGCAGTATTTT
TRBJ2-7 NA TRBD1 TRBV7-2 CASSPRTTGQGSYEQYF TGTGCCAGCAGCCCACGAACGACGGGACAGGGGTCCTACGAGCAGTACTTC
TRBJ2-3 NA TRBD2 TRBV2 CASSVAGGQKDTQYF TGTGCCAGCAGTGTAGCGGGGGGGCAAAAAGATACGCAGTATTTT
TRBJ1-6 once NA TRBV9 CASSLAWGKNSPLHF TGTGCCAGCTCCCTCGCGTGGGGGAAGAATTCACCCCTCCACTTT
TRBJ2-7 NA NA TRBV9 CASSVESGFSYEQYF TGTGCCAGCAGCGTAGAAAGCGGGTTCTCCTACGAGCAGTACTTC
TRBJ2-1 NA NA TRBV5-6 CASSSGPDNNEQFF TGTGCCAGCAGCTCGGGACCGGATAACAATGAGCAGTTCTTC
TRBJ1-1 few NA TRBV20-1 CSAHPPGEGSSTEAFF TGCAGTGCCCACCCCCCAGGGGAAGGGTCGAGCACTGAAGCTTTCTTT
TRBJ1-6 few NA TRBV7-2 CASSVVQGNRDSPLHF TGTGCCAGCAGCGTCGTTCAGGGGAATAGGGATTCACCCCTCCACTTT
TRBJ2-5 NA TRBD1 TRBV5-1 CASSFFIRTGGETQYF TGCGCCAGCAGCTTCTTTATCCGGACAGGGGGAGAGACCCAGTACTTC
TRBJ2-7 NA NA TRBV11-1 CASSSDRDTAEQYF TGTGCCAGCAGCTCAGACCGGGACACAGCCGAGCAGTACTTC
TRBJ2-3 once NA TRBV20-1 CSAGDSLISTDTQYF TGCAGTGCAGGGGACTCGCTCATTAGCACAGATACGCAGTATTTT
TRBJ1-4 NA NA TRBV15 CATSRAGTATNEKLFF TGTGCCACCAGCAGAGCGGGCACCGCAACTAATGAAAAACTGTTTTTT
TRBJ2-7 NA NA TRBV5-5 CASSLVRDPYEQYF TGTGCCAGCAGTTTAGTGCGCGACCCCTACGAGCAGTACTTC
TRBJ2-5 NA TRBD2 TRBV20-1 CSARDPGLRGGKGGQETQYF TGCAGTGCTAGAGATCCGGGGTTGCGGGGGGGCAAGGGAGGCCAAGAGACCCAGTACTTC
TRBJ2-5 NA NA TRBV27 CASSFGVWQETQYF TGTGCCAGCAGTTTTGGGGTTTGGCAAGAGACCCAGTACTTC
TRBJ2-1 once TRBD2 TRBV6-2/TRBV6-3 CASSYLAGVTLDNEQFF TGTGCCAGCAGTTATTTGGCGGGGGTTACCTTAGACAATGAGCAGTTCTTC
TRBJ2-1 NA TRBD1 TRBV7-2 CASSPGQASYNEQFF TGTGCCAGCAGCCCCGGACAGGCTTCCTACAATGAGCAGTTCTTC
TRBJ1-5 NA NA TRBV20-1 CSALQGGQPQHF TGCAGTGCTCTACAGGGCGGTCAGCCCCAGCATTTT
TRBJ1-4 NA NA TRBV20-1 CSAHLGEKLFF TGCAGTGCCCATCTTGGTGAAAAACTGTTTTTT
TRBJ1-2 NA NA TRBV9 CASSARSGGGYTF TGTGCCAGCAGCGCCCGATCGGGCGGCGGCTACACCTTC
TRBJ2-1 NA TRBD2 TRBV6-1 CASTLRVGGASYNEQFF TGTGCCAGCACACTCCGGGTCGGGGGGGCTTCCTACAATGAGCAGTTCTTC
TRBJ2-3 NA NA TRBV4-3 CASSLKIWADTQYF TGCGCCAGCAGCCTAAAGATCTGGGCAGATACGCAGTATTTT
TRBJ2-4 many NA TRBV29-1 CSVTTGLAKNIQYF TGCAGCGTCACCACGGGACTAGCCAAAAACATTCAGTACTTC
TRBJ2-1 NA NA TRBV7-8 CASSLSENYNEQFF TGTGCCAGCAGCTTGAGTGAGAACTACAATGAGCAGTTCTTC
TRBJ2-7 NA TRBD1 TRBV20-1 CSARVGWTGEYEQYF TGCAGTGCTAGAGTCGGGTGGACAGGGGAATACGAGCAGTACTTC
TRBJ1-2 NA TRBD1 TRBV10-2 CASSEDRGRSGYTF TGCGCCAGCAGTGAGGACAGGGGGCGGAGTGGCTACACCTTC
TRBJ2-5 NA TRBD1 TRBV27 CASISTGTGVDEQYF TGTGCCAGCATCTCCACCGGGACAGGGGTCGATGAGCAGTACTTC
TRBJ2-1 NA NA TRBV7-9 CASSFSNYNEQFF TGTGCCAGCAGCTTTTCTAACTACAATGAGCAGTTCTTC
TRBJ2-1 NA TRBD2 TRBV7-9 CASSFLSGGNEQFF TGTGCCAGCAGCTTCCTTAGCGGGGGCAATGAGCAGTTCTTC
TRBJ2-5 NA NA TRBV24-1 CATSLRGEAQYF TGTGCCACCAGTCTAAGGGGAGAGGCCCAGTACTTC
TRBJ2-5 NA NA TRBV11-2 CASSCGSETQYF TGTGCCAGCAGCTGCGGCTCTGAGACCCAGTACTTC
TRBJ2-1 NA NA TRBV6-5 CASSSAQTNYNEQFF TGTGCCAGCAGTTCAGCTCAGACCAACTACAATGAGCAGTTCTTC
TRBJ2-7 many NA TRBV25-1 CASSVSSYEQYF TGTGCCAGCAGCGTCTCTTCCTACGAGCAGTACTTC
TRBJ2-3 NA NA TRBV7-2 CASSVALGDTQYF TGTGCCAGCAGCGTAGCTCTGGGGGATACGCAGTATTTT